The 19 T cell receptor beta chains listed next were all sequenced from one sample in a study of radiotherapy plus CTLA-4 blockade in lung cancer (dated by TCRdb to 2017 to 2018). The library came from the immunoSEQ multiplex PCR assay. Imported from immuneACCESS, the table was reduced by TCRdb to in-frame sequences with V and J called. These copies leave out some clones; in studies compared against another copy, an unresolved V gene accounts for under half, and the cause of the remainder is not known. Present in this sample are tens of thousands of clones, around 86% of which were seen just once. Of the sample, around 17% is held by the ten largest clones. The sequencing here drew on peripheral blood, taken from a patient treated with radiotherapy plus ipilimumab. The receptors come from a human donor with non-small cell lung cancer that progressed on radiotherapy plus ipilimumab.

This clone was seen a single time. The chain is built from TRBV7-6 and TRBJ2-1; 9 nucleotides align to TRBD2. CDR1 is SGHVS, CDR2 FNYEAQ, per germline. V lost 3 bases to trimming and J lost 7 bases; unmatched junction nucleotides: 16. The CDR3 loop spans 18 amino acids. The CDR3 nucleotides read TGTGCCAGCAGCTTTACGTTGCTGACTAGCGGAGCGAAGAATGAGCAGTTCTTC. As protein: CASSFTLLTSGAKNEQFF.

CDR3 sequence (DNA): TGTGCCAGCGAAGACAGGGGGGGCACAGATACGCAGTATTTT. This encodes CASEDRGGTDTQYF. The genes are TRBV6-6 and TRBJ2-3; 9 bases match TRBD1. The trim removed 8 bases at V and 1 base at J, leaving 4 bases unmatched. Germline CDR1 and CDR2: MNHNY and SVGAGI (reference sequence). This CDR3 spans 14 amino acids.

The genes are TRBV19 and TRBJ1-2; D is possibly TRBD1 (5 bases). The CDR3 consists of 15 residues. Trimming removed 6 bases at V and 6 bases at J, with 20 bases between. Germline V CDR1 and CDR2: LNHDA, SQIVND (reference sequence). The CDR3, as DNA: TGTGCCAGTAGGACCCGAGGAGGGACGGGAAATGGCTACACCTTC. It is translated as CASRTRGGTGNGYTF.

This clone came up once. This sequence joins TRBV7-2 and TRBJ1-1; 9 bases fit TRBD1. The germline gives CDR1 SGHTA, CDR2 FQGNSA. The V gene end was trimmed by 5 bases and the J gene end by 4 bases; junction bases not matched to a gene: 8. The CDR3 consists of 15 residues. The CDR3 DNA follows: TGTGCCAGCAGCATACTACAGGGGGCTGGCACTGAAGCTTTCTTT. This encodes CASSILQGAGTEAFF. Full variable domain (remainder filled in from reference TRBV7-2 and TRBJ1-1): GAGVSQSPSNKVTEKGKDVELRCDPISGHTALYWYRQSLGQGLEFLIYFQGNSAPDKSGLPSDRFSAERTGGSVSTLTIQRTQQEDSAVYLCASSILQGAGTEAFFGQGTRLTVV.

Comment on this clone: Since the CDR3 does not end with the conserved phenylalanine or tryptophan, this likely comes from a read error. The DNA is omitted, as the CDR3 cannot be located on it reliably, and the CDR3 follows TCRdb's listing. J is TRBJ1-2 and V is TRBV20-1; the table's D call, TRBD1, was not checked against the DNA. Germline CDR1 is DFQATT and CDR2 is SNEGSKA (reference sequence). The CDR3 is 11 amino acids long, termini counted. CDR3 sequence reads: CSADGTGAPSA.

In regard to this clone: Its ends do not fully match the called genes, so a read error is possible. J is TRBJ2-2 and V is TRBV7-7; the D gene could be TRBD1 or TRBD2 (6 bases each). CDR1 is SSHAT, CDR2 FNYEAQ, per germline (reference sequence). The CDR3 contains 16 residues. The chain's CDR3 is CASSLVGGMNTGELFF. The CDR3 DNA reads TGTGCTAGCAGCTTAGTGGGGGGCATGAACACCGGGGAGCTGTTTTTT.

J is TRBJ1-1 and V is TRBV28; no firm D call. Trimming stripped 3 bases from V and 6 bases from J, with 14 bases between. Germline loops: CDR1 MDHEN, CDR2 SYDVKM. The length of the CDR3 is 14 residues. In DNA form, the CDR3 reads TGTGCCAGCAGTTTCCCGGGGTTGAGAGCTGAAGCTTTCTTT. The encoded protein is CASSFPGLRAEAFF.

The chain recombines TRBV5-1 with TRBJ2-2; D may be TRBD1 (6 bases). Trimming shortened V by 0 bases and J by 3 bases, and 6 bases separated the two germline ends. From germline, CDR1 is SGHRS and CDR2 YFSETQ. This CDR3 has 14 residues. CDR3 sequence: CASSLAGDTGELFF. CDR3 coding DNA: TGCGCCAGCAGCTTGGCAGGGGACACCGGGGAGCTGTTTTTT. Combining the CDR3 with reference TRBV5-1 and TRBJ2-2 gives the whole variable domain KAGVTQTPRYLIKTRGQQVTLSCSPISGHRSVSWYQQTPGQGLQFLFEYFSETQRNKGNFPGRFSGRQFSNSRSEMNVSTLELGDSALYLCASSLAGDTGELFFGEGSRLTVL.

The chain employs TRBV30 and TRBJ2-5; possible D gene TRBD2, 5 bases. The germline V and J ends were trimmed by 5 bases and 5 bases, with 12 bases remaining between them. The germline V gene has CDR1 GTSNPN and CDR2 SVGIG (reference sequence). This CDR3 is 12 amino acids long. CDR3 nucleotide sequence: TGTGCCTGGGCCCAGCGGTGGGAGACCCAGTACTTC. Translation: CAWAQRWETQYF.

The CDR3 here is CAWSRGRINEKLFF. The CDR3 DNA reads as TGTGCCTGGAGTCGCGGACGGATTAATGAAAAACTGTTTTTT. This chain uses TRBV30 with TRBJ1-4; unclear D gene. The V end lost 2 bases, the J end lost 4 bases, and 11 bases lay between the germline ends. CDR3 length equals 14 residues. The germline CDR1 and CDR2 sequences are GTSNPN and SVGIG (reference sequence).

The rearrangement joins TRBV5-8 to TRBJ1-2; a weak D match, TRBD1 (6 bases). Trimming took off 7 bases at V and 4 bases at J, with 23 bases between the two ends. The length of the CDR3 is 16 residues. Germline V CDR1 and CDR2: SGHTS, YDEGEE. CDR3 in amino acids: CASGHRGRGTIYGYTF. CDR3 nucleotide sequence: TGTGCCAGCGGCCACCGGGGCAGGGGCACCATCTATGGCTACACCTTC. The full variable domain, in which reference TRBV5-8 and TRBJ1-2 provide the parts outside the CDR3, is EAGVTQSPTHLIKTRGQQATLRCSPISGHTSVYWYQQALGLGLQFLLWYDEGEERNRGNFPPRFSGRQFPNYSSELNVNALELEDSALYLCASGHRGRGTIYGYTFGSGTRLTVV.

The genes are TRBV23-1 and TRBJ2-7; D unclear. TRBV23-1 carries the ORF label, with uncertain function. The CDR3 extends over 14 amino acids. Trimming removed 0 bases from V and 6 bases from J, with 12 bases in between. This CDR3 reads CASSQSSDGLEQYF. CDR3 DNA sequence: TGCGCCAGCAGTCAATCAAGCGACGGCCTCGAGCAGTACTTC.

This chain links TRBV27 with TRBJ2-7, with 11 bases lining up with TRBD2. Trimming took 10 bases from V and 1 from J; bases not matched to a gene: 6. In germline, CDR1 is MNHEY, CDR2 SMNVEV (reference sequence). The CDR3 sequence is 14 residues long. CDR3: CATTGTSGSYEQYF. For the CDR3, the DNA is TGTGCCACCACCGGGACTAGCGGATCCTACGAGCAGTACTTC.

As concerns this clone: This sample includes further DNA sequences coding for the same CDR3. The V call is TRBV2, the J call TRBJ2-3, with 8 bases lining up with TRBD2. Germline assignment: CDR1 SNHLY and CDR2 FYNNEI. This CDR3 region has 15 residues. V lost 6 bases to trimming and J lost 2 bases; unmatched junction nucleotides: 7. CDR3 protein: CASSVLAGSTDTQYF. DNA for the CDR3: TGTGCCAGCAGCGTTCTAGCGGGCTCCACAGATACGCAGTATTTT.

The chain employs TRBV4-1 and TRBJ2-7; no clear D gene. Trimming cost V 3 bases and J 2 bases, with 2 bases left between them. The CDR3 loop spans 11 amino acids. The germline CDR1 and CDR2 sequences are MGHRA and YSYEKL. CDR3 amino acids: CASSHAYEQYF. As DNA, the CDR3 is TGCGCCAGCAGCCACGCCTACGAGCAGTACTTC.

This clone came up a few times. The CDR3: CASSPSDRPLVSGNTIYF. DNA for the CDR3: TGTGCCAGCAGTCCCTCGGACAGGCCCCTAGTCTCTGGAAACACCATATATTTT. The chain uses TRBV28 and TRBJ1-3; TRBD1 matches 7 bases. Germline assignment: CDR1 MDHEN and CDR2 SYDVKM. The CDR3 sequence is 18 residues long. The V gene end was trimmed by 5 bases and the J gene end by 0 bases; junction bases not matched to a gene: 13.

This clone has only one observation. The J gene is TRBJ2-2, the V gene TRBV7-2, with 8 bases identical to TRBD1. The CDR3 runs to 15 residues. V lost 4 bases to trimming and J lost 7 bases; unmatched junction nucleotides: 8. Germline assignment: CDR1 SGHTA and CDR2 FQGNSA. In nucleotides, the CDR3 is TGTGCCAGCAGCTGGACAGGGAGAGGTCGCGGGGAGCTGTTTTTT. It is translated as CASSWTGRGRGELFF.

The chain is built from TRBV7-2 and TRBJ1-2, with D perhaps TRBD1 (6 bases). There are 13 residues in the CDR3. The germline V gene encodes CDR1 SGHTA and CDR2 FQGNSA. Between the trimmed V and J ends, which lost 5 bases and 9 bases, there was a span of 16 bases. As DNA, the CDR3 is TGTGCCAGCAGCCTAGGGGGGCGCGGGAGCTACACCTTC. Protein sequence: CASSLGGRGSYTF.

The V call is TRBV5-1, the J call TRBJ1-2, with 7 nucleotides matching TRBD1. The CDR3 has 15 residues. Germline assignment: CDR1 SGHRS and CDR2 YFSETQ. Trimming removed 0 bases from V and 7 bases from J; junction bases left unmatched: 9. The CDR3 sequence: CASSLATTGFAGYTF. CDR3 coding DNA: TGCGCCAGCAGCTTGGCAACGACAGGGTTTGCTGGCTACACCTTC.